The present TCR beta chain was sequenced within a study of blood T cell repertoires in COVID-19. Trimming removed 3 bases from V and 6 bases from J; junction bases left unmatched: 11. The CDR3 loop spans 15 amino acids. Germline CDR1 reads MNHNS; CDR2 reads SASEGT. Original methodology: For nucleated cells, counts were estimated from reference gene primer amplification. Only in-frame clones appear in the TCRdb table, and some are missing; sequencing was by immunoSEQ multiplex PCR. From that table come the V and J calls and clone size; the DNA was used to work out D and trimming. The table includes about 210,000 clones, around 80% detected once.

The sample consisted of peripheral blood. The chain employs TRBV6-1 and TRBJ2-7; 7 bases map to TRBD1. The source of this sequence is a woman aged 40 to 50 with acute or convalescent COVID-19. CDR3 amino acids: CASSDSTGDGSEQYF. DNA of the CDR3: TGTGCCAGCAGTGATAGTACAGGGGATGGTTCCGAGCAGTACTTC.